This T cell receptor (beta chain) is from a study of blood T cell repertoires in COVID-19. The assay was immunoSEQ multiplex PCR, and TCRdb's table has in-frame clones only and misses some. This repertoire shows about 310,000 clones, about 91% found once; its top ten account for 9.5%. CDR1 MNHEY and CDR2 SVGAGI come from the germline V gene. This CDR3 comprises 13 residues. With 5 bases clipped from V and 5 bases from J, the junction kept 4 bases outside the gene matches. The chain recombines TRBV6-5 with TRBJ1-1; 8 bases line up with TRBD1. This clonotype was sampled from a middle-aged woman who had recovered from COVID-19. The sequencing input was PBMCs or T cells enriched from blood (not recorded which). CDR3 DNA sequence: TGTGCCAGCAGTAGACAGGGGTGGACTGAAGCTTTCTTT. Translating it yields CASSRQGWTEAFF.